The source of this T cell receptor beta chain is a study of blood T cell repertoires in COVID-19. V lost 5 bases to trimming and J lost 7 bases, with 15 bases between them. Germline CDR1 is SEHNR and CDR2 is FQNEAQ (reference sequence). There are 14 residues in the CDR3. The protocol was immunoSEQ multiplex PCR, while the TCRdb copy is restricted to in-frame clones and leaves out a portion. The sample has about 180,000 clones, roughly 88% seen once. The sequencing sample was made of PBMCs or T cells enriched from blood (not recorded which). The sequence was obtained from a man aged 50 to 60 who had recovered from COVID-19. The V and J genes are TRBV7-9 and TRBJ2-1; TRBD2 might be the D (7 bases). The CDR3 region has the DNA TGTGCCAGCAGCGCCCGGGGGGCCGAGAATGAGCAGTTCTTC. It codes for CASSARGAENEQFF.